These 24 T cell receptor beta chains originate from one sample sequenced in a study of cytomegalovirus exposure and HLA in healthy donors. The primer mix had 60 Vbeta and 13 Jbeta primers. The data were produced by immunoSEQ multiplex PCR, yet TCRdb's version contains in-frame clones alone and is incomplete. The repertoire holds some 180,000 clones, with about 85% as singletons. Sequenced sample: PBMCs. The source is a girl aged 5 to 17 in good health and CMV-seropositive.

V is TRBV10-2 and J is TRBJ2-3; D perhaps matches TRBD1 (5 bases). The CDR3 covers 12 residues. V lost 8 bases and J 3 bases, leaving 9 bases between the germline ends. CDR1 and CDR2 from the germline V gene are WSHSY and SAAADI. CDR3 region: CASRQGTDTQYF. The CDR3 DNA sequence: TGCGCCAGCCGCCAGGGAACAGATACGCAGTATTTT.

This clone was seen just once. This chain uses TRBV19 with TRBJ1-1; tentative D call: TRBD1 (5 bases). The CDR3 extends over 15 amino acids. The ends were cut back, 3 bases at V and 6 bases at J, with 17 bases in the middle. Germline V gene sequence: CDR1 LNHDA, CDR2 SQIVND (reference sequence). The CDR3 sequence: CASSMLRVPLAEAFF. For the CDR3, the DNA is TGTGCCAGTAGTATGCTCAGGGTCCCACTGGCTGAAGCTTTCTTT.

The rearrangement joins TRBV7-2 to TRBJ1-3; TRBD1 matches 7 bases. J was trimmed by 1 base and V by 6 bases; bases with no gene match: 3. The CDR3 is made up of 14 amino acids. Germline CDR1 reads SGHTA; CDR2 reads FQGNSA. The CDR3 bases are TGTGCCAGCAGGACAGGGATATCTGGAAACACCATATATTTT. It specifies CASRTGISGNTIYF.

This clone was detected a few times. The J gene is TRBJ1-3, the V gene TRBV7-6; D ambiguous. CDR1 is SGHVS, CDR2 FNYEAQ, per germline. The length of the CDR3 is 15 residues. V lost 2 bases and J 4 bases, leaving 12 bases between the germline ends. CDR3 coding DNA: TGTGCCAGCAGCTTATTCGACGGAGACGGAAACACCATATATTTT. It encodes CASSLFDGDGNTIYF. The variable domain in full, with the rest retrieved from reference TRBV7-6 and TRBJ1-3, is GAGVSQSPRYKVTKRGQDVALRCDPISGHVSLYWYRQALGQGPEFLTYFNYEAQQDKSGLPNDRFSAERPEGSISTLTIQRTEQRDSAMYRCASSLFDGDGNTIYFGEGSWLTVV.

V usage is TRBV11-2 and J usage is TRBJ2-3; D ambiguous. CDR3 length equals 14 residues. V was pared by 1 base and J by 4 bases, with 9 bases between. In germline, CDR1 is SGHAT, CDR2 FQNNGV. The DNA for the CDR3 is TGTGCCAGCAGCTTAGTAGTAGCAGCAGATACGCAGTATTTT. It codes for CASSLVVAADTQYF.

The chain carries TRBV18 and TRBJ2-3; no firm D call. The germline CDR1 and CDR2 sequences are KGHSH and LQKENI. CDR3 length equals 16 residues. Deletions cut 0 bases from V and 4 bases from J, with 14 bases between. The CDR3 is CASSPPVRRWADTQYF. The CDR3, as DNA: TGTGCCAGCTCACCACCGGTTAGGAGATGGGCAGATACGCAGTATTTT.

The sample holds a few counts of this clone. V gene TRBV5-1 combines with J gene TRBJ1-2; 7 bases line up with TRBD1. Germline CDR1 is SGHRS and CDR2 is YFSETQ. The CDR3 is 14 amino acids. After removal of 4 bases from V and 3 bases from J, the junction contained 6 bases not matched to a gene. The CDR3 is CASSHGTAHYGYTF. CDR3 in DNA: TGCGCCAGCAGCCACGGGACAGCACACTATGGCTACACCTTC.

The chain carries TRBV30 and TRBJ2-3; 8 bases line up with TRBD1. Germline-derived CDR1 and CDR2 are GTSNPN and SVGIG (reference sequence). V dropped 1 base and J dropped 2; count of bases not matched to a gene: 5. This CDR3 is built from 15 residues. The CDR3 here is CAWSAHRGITDTQYF. DNA of the CDR3: TGTGCCTGGAGTGCCCACAGGGGGATCACAGATACGCAGTATTTT.

This chain joins TRBV5-1 and TRBJ2-7; TRBD2 matches 9 bases. Trimming cost V 1 base and J 7 bases; bases outside gene matches: 9. Germline V lookup: CDR1 SGHRS, CDR2 YFSETQ. CDR3 size: 15 residues. CDR3 DNA sequence: TGCGCCAGCAGCTTGCTGGTAGCGGGAGACACTGAGCAGTACTTC. It codes for CASSLLVAGDTEQYF.

The chain employs TRBV15 and TRBJ2-7; 9 positions agree with TRBD2. The CDR3 is 13 residues long. J was trimmed by 3 bases and V by 8 bases; bases with no gene match: 5. The germline gives CDR1 LNHNV, CDR2 YYDKDF (reference sequence). This chain's CDR3 is CATSGTSSYEQYF. The CDR3 DNA is TGTGCCACCTCCGGGACTAGCAGCTACGAGCAGTACTTC.

The rearrangement uses TRBV9 and TRBJ1-2; 9 bases fit TRBD1. With 6 bases clipped from V and 3 bases from J, the junction kept 12 bases outside the gene matches. The CDR3 contains 16 residues. Germline V gives CDR1 SGDLS, CDR2 YYNGEE. The CDR3 sequence: CASTGPHGQGYYGYTF. CDR3 DNA: TGTGCCAGCACCGGACCCCATGGACAGGGGTACTATGGCTACACCTTC.

CDR3 bases: TGTGCCAGCAGGACCGACAAGAGCTATGGCTACACCTTC. Its protein is CASRTDKSYGYTF. V gene TRBV6-5 combines with J gene TRBJ1-2; D gene uncertain. Germline CDR1 is MNHEY and CDR2 is SVGAGI. The CDR3 has 13 residues. Between the trimmed V and J ends, which lost 6 bases and 4 bases, there was a span of 12 bases.

The CDR3: CASSRTQTNYGYTF. Written as DNA, the CDR3 is TGCGCCAGCAGCCGGACTCAGACTAACTATGGCTACACCTTC. The genes are TRBV5-1 and TRBJ1-2, with D hard to call. Trimming took off 4 bases at V and 0 bases at J, with 10 bases between the two ends. Germline V gene data show CDR1 as SGHRS and CDR2 as YFSETQ. CDR3 size: 14 residues.

The V call is TRBV5-1, the J call TRBJ2-7; D ambiguous. The V and J ends lost 3 bases and 0 bases respectively, with 16 bases between them. Germline values: CDR1 SGHRS, CDR2 YFSETQ. The CDR3 totals 16 residues. The CDR3 here is CASSSPAGLSSYEQYF. The CDR3 region has the DNA TGCGCCAGCAGCTCGCCGGCAGGTTTGAGCTCCTACGAGCAGTACTTC.

The chain combines TRBV15 with TRBJ2-3; 10 nucleotides match TRBD1. The ends lost 1 base at V and 6 bases at J; junction bases unmatched: 4. CDR1 and CDR2 from the germline V gene are LNHNV and YYDKDF (reference sequence). CDR3 length equals 15 residues. DNA for the CDR3: TGTGCCACCAGCAGAGGACAGGGGGCTAGGGATACGCAGTATTTT. It specifies CATSRGQGARDTQYF.

This clone was seen only a few times. CDR3 in amino acids: CASSARLAGLSTDTQYF. The CDR3 coding sequence is TGTGCCAGCAGCGCCCGACTAGCGGGCCTCAGCACAGATACGCAGTATTTT. The chain employs TRBV7-2 and TRBJ2-3; the match to TRBD2 covers 10 bases. J gave up 0 bases and V 5 bases, and 8 bases lay outside the gene matches. The germline V gene encodes CDR1 SGHTA and CDR2 FQGNSA. CDR3 length: 17 amino acids.

The chain couples TRBV4-2 to TRBJ2-1, with 9 bases identical to TRBD2. There are 18 residues in the CDR3. CDR1 is LGHNA and CDR2 is YNFKEQ in the germline V gene. V gave up 1 base and J gave up 0 bases; unmatched junction bases: 7. The CDR3 here is CASSQVLLAGHSYNEQFF. In nucleotides, the CDR3 is TGTGCCAGCAGCCAAGTTCTACTAGCGGGCCACTCCTACAATGAGCAGTTCTTC.

The rearrangement joins TRBV27 to TRBJ2-1, with 7 bases fitting TRBD1. This CDR3 has 16 residues. The germline gives CDR1 MNHEY, CDR2 SMNVEV (reference sequence). Trimming at V came to 5 bases and at J to 5 bases, leaving 12 bases not matched to a gene. CDR3 amino acids: CASSNRGGTYDNEQFF. The CDR3 DNA is TGTGCCAGCAGTAATCGAGGGGGCACCTACGACAATGAGCAGTTCTTC.

This clone was picked up one time. The rearrangement joins TRBV7-4 to TRBJ2-5; tentatively, D is TRBD2 (6 bases). V lost 2 bases to trimming and J lost 9 bases, with 13 bases between them. This CDR3 has 13 residues. Per germline, CDR1 SGHVT and CDR2 SQSDAQ. The DNA for the CDR3 is TGTGCCAGCAGCTTATGGGACTGGAAGGCCCAGTACTTC. It encodes CASSLWDWKAQYF.

The chain joins TRBV30 to TRBJ2-2; 13 bases line up with TRBD2. The J segment lost 5 bases and the V segment lost 3 bases, leaving 3 bases of the junction unmatched. The CDR3 has 15 amino acids. From germline, CDR1 is GTSNPN and CDR2 SVGIG (reference sequence). The CDR3 nucleotides read TGTGCCTGGAGATGGACTAGCGGGAGAACCGGGGAGCTGTTTTTT. Amino acids: CAWRWTSGRTGELFF.

The chain couples TRBV7-9 to TRBJ2-7; D perhaps matches TRBD1 (5 bases). The CDR3 totals 12 residues. V lost 5 bases and J 6 bases, leaving 11 bases between the germline ends. The germline gives CDR1 SEHNR, CDR2 FQNEAQ (reference sequence). The CDR3 DNA sequence: TGTGCCAGCAGCCAAAGGGGTTCCGAGCAGTACTTC. It specifies CASSQRGSEQYF.

The chain has TRBV9 and TRBJ2-2; TRBD1 matches at 8 bases. Germline V gene data show CDR1 as SGDLS and CDR2 as YYNGEE. The V and J ends lost 5 bases and 3 bases, in that order; junction bases with no gene match: 6. CDR3 length equals 15 residues. The CDR3 region is CASRPDRVDTGELFF. The CDR3, as DNA: TGTGCCAGCAGACCGGACAGGGTAGACACCGGGGAGCTGTTTTTT. Complete variable domain (other parts from reference TRBV9 and TRBJ2-2): DSGVTQTPKHLITATGQRVTLRCSPRSGDLSVYWYQQSLDQGLQFLIQYYNGEERAKGNILERFSAQQFPDLHSELNLSSLELGDSALYFCASRPDRVDTGELFFGEGSRLTVL.

There are a few counts of this clone. The chain has TRBV27 and TRBJ2-7; possible D gene TRBD2, 6 bases. The V end was cut by 7 bases, the J end by 0 bases, with 16 bases between. CDR3 length: 15 amino acids. CDR1 and CDR2 (germline): MNHEY, SMNVEV (reference sequence). CDR3 coding DNA: TGTGCCAGCAAGCGGGCGACTAGGAGCTCCTACGAGCAGTACTTC. This gives the protein CASKRATRSSYEQYF.

This clone was found once. The gene calls are TRBV5-6 and TRBJ1-5; 7 bases match TRBD1. The germline CDR1 and CDR2 sequences are SGHDT and YYEEEE. This CDR3 spans 15 amino acids. The ends lost 0 bases at V and 4 bases at J; junction bases unmatched: 4. CDR3 nucleotides: TGTGCCAGCAGCTTGGGAGACAGGGTAAATCAGCCCCAGCATTTT. It is translated as CASSLGDRVNQPQHF.